These 29 T cell receptor beta chains were all obtained from the same sample, sequenced in a study of T-cell reconstitution after alpha-beta-depleted transplantation in children listed by TCRdb under 2016. In the paper's terms, the treatment or condition label means: allogeneic hematopoietic cell transplantation with graft depleted of TCRalphabeta T cells and CD19 B cells. Libraries were made using PCR. Sequenced on an Illumina HiSeq 2500. Molecular barcoding was employed in the preparation of TCR libraries, with unique molecular identifiers being used to normalize TCRbeta repertoire quantification. The public reads were run again by TCRdb, first through fastp at Q25 and then through MiXCR, and only productive beta chains were kept. Every entry covers one CDR3 protein and lists the most common genes and DNA from its rows. The sample table shows about a million distinct CDR3 sequences, and about 29% are seen once. Together, the top ten hold about 28% of the sample.

The material sequenced was PBMCs, mostly from graft donor cells, taken 360 days after TCRalphabeta/CD19-depleted stem cell transplant. Every receptor here comes from a boy in the first two years of life who had a stem cell transplant for SCID, so the T cells may come from the graft donor.

This clonotype was seen more than once but under ten times. The chain employs TRBV12-3 or TRBV12-4 and TRBJ1-2; D unresolved. The CDR3 loop spans 13 amino acids. V was trimmed by 2 bases and J by 7 bases, leaving 11 bases between them. CDR3 sequence reads: CASSLKGGFGYTF. The CDR3 DNA sequence: TGTGCCAGCAGTTTAAAGGGTGGGTTTGGCTACACCTTC.

The J gene is TRBJ1-1, the V gene TRBV27; D is undetermined. Trimming left V 5 bases short and J 4 bases short, with 11 bases between. This CDR3 is 13 amino acids long. Germline CDR1 reads MNHEY; CDR2 reads SMNVEV (reference sequence). CDR3 bases: TGTGCCAGCAGTCCCTGGGGAATCACTGAAGCTTTCTTT. Residues: CASSPWGITEAFF.

The chain's CDR3 is CASSFNKGQGEYEQYF. The CDR3 DNA reads as TGTGCCAGCAGCTTCAACAAGGGACAGGGAGAATACGAGCAGTACTTC. The rearrangement links TRBV11-2 to TRBJ2-7; 9 nucleotides match TRBD1. The CDR3 spans 16 residues. Germline V CDR1 and CDR2: SGHAT, FQNNGV. J gave up 4 bases and V 3 bases, and 10 bases lay outside the gene matches.

The gene calls are TRBV7-2 and TRBJ2-5; no reliable D call. Germline V lookup: CDR1 SGHTA, CDR2 FQGNSA. The CDR3 length is 14 residues. V lost 1 base, J lost 5 bases, and 11 bases lay in between. CDR3 sequence reads: CASSLVRVSETQYF. The CDR3 DNA follows: TGTGCCAGCAGCTTAGTTCGGGTGTCGGAGACCCAGTACTTC. Based on the CDR3 plus reference TRBV7-2 and TRBJ2-5, the full variable domain is GAGVSQSPSNKVTEKGKDVELRCDPISGHTALYWYRQSLGQGLEFLIYFQGNSAPDKSGLPSDRFSAERTGGSVSTLTIQRTQQEDSAVYLCASSLVRVSETQYFGPGTRLLVL.

In this sample, this clonotype turned up a few times. J is TRBJ2-1 and V is TRBV20-1; 9 bases are a match to TRBD1. Germline V gene sequence: CDR1 DFQATT, CDR2 SNEGSKA (reference sequence). V lost 5 bases, J lost 6 bases, and 11 bases stayed unmatched. CDR3 length equals 15 residues. CDR3 loop: CSAPNTGGQANEQFF. The CDR3 DNA is TGCAGTGCTCCCAATACAGGGGGCCAGGCCAATGAGCAGTTCTTC.

This clonotype was found a few times. The CDR3 nucleotides are TGCGCCAGCAGCTTGACAGGGGCGCGAACCTACGAGCAGTACTTC. This translates into CASSLTGARTYEQYF. This chain links TRBV5-1 with TRBJ2-7, with TRBD1 matching over 7 bases. Germline CDR1 is SGHRS and CDR2 is YFSETQ. J was trimmed by 2 bases and V by 1 base; bases with no gene match: 6. The CDR3 spans 15 residues.

This clonotype has a handful of counts. The gene calls are TRBV20-1 and TRBJ2-5; possibly TRBD2 for D (6 bases). V was clipped by 1 base and J by 5 bases, with 17 bases between them. The CDR3 runs 15 residues. Germline lookup yields CDR1 DFQATT and CDR2 SNEGSKA (reference sequence). CDR3 in amino acids: CSARATFQGGETQYF. In DNA form, the CDR3 reads TGCAGTGCTAGAGCTACGTTCCAGGGAGGCGAGACCCAGTACTTC.

The rearrangement links TRBV27 to TRBJ1-6; the D gene is possibly TRBD1 (5 bases). CDR1 is MNHEY, CDR2 SMNVEV, per germline (reference sequence). The CDR3 length is 16 residues. Trimming left V 3 bases short and J 7 bases short, with 16 bases between. CDR3 sequence (DNA): TGTGCCAGCAGTTTCGTATCCCAGGGCCGCAATTCACCCCTCCACTTT. Protein: CASSFVSQGRNSPLHF.

In its sample, this clonotype was seen a few times. The V and J genes are TRBV9 and TRBJ2-4; tentative D call: TRBD1 (8 bases). This CDR3 has 14 amino acids. V was clipped by 2 bases and J by 7 bases, with 13 bases between them. From germline, CDR1 is SGDLS and CDR2 YYNGEE. The DNA of the CDR3 is TGTGCCAGCAGCGTCGACAGGGGAGGGAACATTCAGTACTTC. Translated: CASSVDRGGNIQYF.

V usage is TRBV2 and J usage is TRBJ2-7; TRBD2 aligns across 7 bases. Germline V CDR1 and CDR2: SNHLY, FYNNEI. The CDR3 sequence is 17 residues long. J lost 7 bases, V lost 0 bases, and 15 bases had no gene match. The CDR3, as DNA: TGTGCCAGCAGTGAAGCGCCTTTGGGGGGGAAGTTCGGGGAGCAGTACTTC. This encodes CASSEAPLGGKFGEQYF.

This clonotype occurred many times. V usage is TRBV6-2 or TRBV6-3 and J usage is TRBJ2-1; tentatively, D is TRBD2 (6 bases). Trimming removed 5 bases at V and 0 bases at J, with 11 bases between. Germline V gene lookup returns CDR1 MNHEY and CDR2 SVGEGT. The CDR3 runs to 15 residues. CDR3 bases: TGTGCCAGCAGTAGCGGGCTGAGCTCCTACAATGAGCAGTTCTTC. Translating gives CASSSGLSSYNEQFF.

V usage is TRBV29-1 and J usage is TRBJ1-2; D not resolved. Between the trimmed V and J ends, which lost 6 bases and 4 bases, there was a span of 18 bases. Per germline, CDR1 SQVTM and CDR2 ANQGSEA. CDR3 length equals 14 residues. The CDR3 loop is CSVEASQFLYGYTF. In DNA form, the CDR3 reads TGCAGCGTGGAGGCTTCCCAATTCCTCTATGGCTACACCTTC.

V usage is TRBV24-1 and J usage is TRBJ2-3; D not resolved. In germline, CDR1 is KGHDR, CDR2 SFDVKD. There are 17 residues in the CDR3. V was pared by 4 bases and J by 0 bases, with 16 bases between. DNA for the CDR3: TGTGCCACCAGTGACCCAGGACCTAACAGAAGCACAGATACGCAGTATTTT. It specifies CATSDPGPNRSTDTQYF.

In this sample, this clonotype turned up a few times. This chain uses TRBV20-1 with TRBJ2-7, with TRBD2 identical over 8 bases. In germline, CDR1 is DFQATT, CDR2 SNEGSKA (reference sequence). J gave up 9 bases and V 5 bases, and 6 bases lay outside the gene matches. The CDR3 covers 11 residues. CDR3 sequence: CSAPRLATQYF. The CDR3 coding sequence is TGCAGTGCTCCCCGACTAGCGACGCAGTACTTC.

This clonotype was recorded a few times. V and J are TRBV7-9 and TRBJ2-1; TRBD1 is a possible D gene (5 bases). The V end lost 4 bases, the J end lost 7 bases, and 8 bases lay between the germline ends. CDR1 is SEHNR and CDR2 is FQNEAQ in the germline V gene (reference sequence). The CDR3 extends over 12 amino acids. CDR3 sequence: CASSSGWNEQFF. The CDR3 region has the DNA TGTGCCAGCAGCTCAGGGTGGAATGAGCAGTTCTTC.

This clonotype was counted between two and nine times. The genes are TRBV5-1 and TRBJ1-2; D is unclear. CDR1 is SGHRS, CDR2 YFSETQ, per germline. The CDR3 loop spans 15 amino acids. V was cut by 1 base and J by 8 bases, with 18 bases left in between. CDR3 nucleotides: TGCGCCAGCAGCTTGTTGGCCACCCCAGATAGAGGCTACACCTTC. Its translation: CASSLLATPDRGYTF.

This clonotype has a count of ten or more. The chain links TRBV4-1 to TRBJ1-6; D call uncertain. Trimming shortened V by 1 base and J by 13 bases, and 8 bases separated the two germline ends. CDR1 and CDR2 (germline): MGHRA, YSYEKL. The CDR3 totals 12 residues. The CDR3 region is CASSQGSSPLHF. The CDR3 DNA sequence: TGCGCCAGCAGCCAAGGTTCTTCTCCCCTCCACTTT.

The CDR3 loop is CASEAENYGYTF. CDR3 nucleotide sequence: TGTGCCAGCGAGGCAGAAAACTATGGCTACACCTTC. The gene calls are TRBV2 and TRBJ1-2; D is undetermined. Germline V gene data show CDR1 as SNHLY and CDR2 as FYNNEI. The CDR3 spans 12 residues. V shed 8 bases and J shed 2 bases, with 9 bases lying between them.

This chain uses TRBV6-1 with TRBJ2-1; 10 bases fit TRBD1. The CDR3 spans 18 residues. J was trimmed by 3 bases and V by 7 bases; bases with no gene match: 15. Looked up from germline, CDR1 is MNHNS and CDR2 is SASEGT. The CDR3 sequence is CASKDRQGARRFYNEQFF. CDR3 nucleotides: TGTGCCAGCAAAGACCGACAGGGGGCGAGACGGTTCTACAATGAGCAGTTCTTC.

This chain connects TRBV11-2 to TRBJ1-1, with a possible D match to TRBD1 (6 bases). The CDR3 spans 12 residues. The V end was cut by 9 bases, the J end by 2 bases, with 10 bases between. CDR1 and CDR2 (germline): SGHAT, FQNNGV. The CDR3 sequence is CASWGGNTEAFF. The DNA of the CDR3 is TGTGCCAGTTGGGGGGGCAACACTGAAGCTTTCTTT.

The genes are TRBV3-1 and TRBJ2-5, with 11 bases lining up with TRBD1. CDR1 LGHDT and CDR2 YNNKEL come from the germline V gene (reference sequence). The CDR3 loop spans 16 amino acids. V shed 5 bases and J 1 base; nucleotides not matched to a gene: 6. The CDR3 region has the DNA TGTGCCAGCAGCGCGGGACAGGGGGTCAGCCAAGAGACCCAGTACTTC. Encoded protein: CASSAGQGVSQETQYF.

In its sample, this clonotype was seen a few times. The chain recombines TRBV7-2 with TRBJ2-2; D may correspond to TRBD1 or TRBD2 (6 bases each). V was cut by 10 bases and J by 0 bases, with 15 bases left in between. Per germline, CDR1 SGHTA and CDR2 FQGNSA. The CDR3 consists of 15 residues. This CDR3 reads CATELGGANTGELFF. The DNA of the CDR3 is TGTGCCACCGAGCTGGGGGGCGCGAACACCGGGGAGCTGTTTTTT.

This clonotype was observed a few times. The rearrangement uses TRBV20-1 and TRBJ2-6; no definite D call. V was pared by 3 bases and J by 0 bases, with 6 bases between. CDR1 and CDR2 from the germline V gene are DFQATT and SNEGSKA (reference sequence). The CDR3 runs 14 residues. The CDR3 DNA is TGCAGTGCTAGCACAAACTCTGGGGCCAACGTCCTGACTTTC. Translated: CSASTNSGANVLTF.

CDR3 region: CSVETGGDLTDTQYF. The CDR3 coding sequence is TGCAGCGTTGAGACAGGGGGCGACCTCACAGATACGCAGTATTTT. The chain carries TRBV29-1 and TRBJ2-3; 10 nucleotides match TRBD1. V dropped 3 bases and J dropped 2; count of bases not matched to a gene: 5. The CDR3 is made up of 15 amino acids. CDR1 and CDR2 (germline): SQVTM, ANQGSEA.

The rearrangement joins TRBV27 to TRBJ1-1, with TRBD1 matching 9 bases. The germline gives CDR1 MNHEY, CDR2 SMNVEV (reference sequence). There are 15 residues in the CDR3. V shed 6 bases, J shed 0 bases, and the junction held 5 bases outside the gene matches. The CDR3 here is CASRLGTGMNTEAFF. CDR3 sequence (DNA): TGTGCCAGCAGGTTGGGGACAGGGATGAACACTGAAGCTTTCTTT.

The chain recombines TRBV27 with TRBJ2-3; no definite D call. Trimming pared 4 bases from V and 2 bases from J, leaving 10 bases between. This CDR3 has 14 residues. Germline V lookup: CDR1 MNHEY, CDR2 SMNVEV (reference sequence). CDR3 in DNA: TGTGCCAGCAGTTCCCGACACACCACAGATACGCAGTATTTT. Protein product: CASSSRHTTDTQYF.

V is TRBV27 and J is TRBJ2-1; the D gene is possibly TRBD1 (6 bases). This CDR3 comprises 14 residues. V was pared by 7 bases and J by 6 bases, with 16 bases between. Germline CDR1 and CDR2: MNHEY and SMNVEV (reference sequence). The CDR3 coding sequence is TGTGCCAGCATCCCTCAGGGGAGAGGCAATGAGCAGTTCTTC. This gives the protein CASIPQGRGNEQFF.

V usage is TRBV28 and J usage is TRBJ2-5, with a possible D match to TRBD2 (5 bases). V lost 3 bases to trimming and J lost 4 bases, with 18 bases between them. Germline V lookup: CDR1 MDHEN, CDR2 SYDVKM. The CDR3 length is 16 residues. CDR3 bases: TGTGCCAGCAGTTTTTCTGGTCCGGGGTGGATAGAGACCCAGTACTTC. It translates to CASSFSGPGWIETQYF.

This chain connects TRBV7-9 to TRBJ2-7; TRBD1 aligns across 10 bases. In germline, CDR1 is SEHNR, CDR2 FQNEAQ (reference sequence). V dropped 3 bases and J dropped 7; count of bases not matched to a gene: 12. The CDR3 has 16 residues. CDR3 region: CASSLDRDRGYREQYF. CDR3 coding DNA: TGTGCCAGCAGCTTGGACCGGGACAGGGGATATCGGGAGCAGTACTTC.